Each of the 8 T cell receptor beta chains below was sequenced from the same sample in a study of cytomegalovirus exposure and HLA in healthy donors. PCR employed 60 Vbeta and 13 Jbeta primers. Some clones are missing from TCRdb's copy, which holds only in-frame ones; the method was immunoSEQ multiplex PCR. The sample consists of some 120,000 clones, under 85% of them appearing once. Sequences were obtained from PBMCs. The receptors were gathered from a woman aged 18-29 years in good health and CMV-seronegative.

The chain carries TRBV12-5 and TRBJ2-7, with D possibly being TRBD1 (5 bases). The germline V and J ends were trimmed by 6 bases and 6 bases, with 12 bases remaining between them. Looked up from germline, CDR1 is LGHNT and CDR2 is FRNRAP. This CDR3 region has 12 residues. The CDR3 DNA reads as TGTGCTAGTGGCCAAACAAGGGGCGAGCAGTACTTC. Amino acid sequence: CASGQTRGEQYF.

The chain uses TRBV2 and TRBJ1-3; the D gene is possibly TRBD1 (5 bases). V was cut by 5 bases and J by 2 bases, with 10 bases left in between. This CDR3 comprises 14 residues. CDR1 and CDR2 (germline): SNHLY, FYNNEI. This chain's CDR3 is CASSSVTAGNTIYF. The CDR3 DNA reads TGTGCCAGCAGTTCAGTGACAGCTGGAAACACCATATATTTT.

J is TRBJ1-3 and V is TRBV7-9; tentatively, D is TRBD1 (5 bases). The CDR3 is 16 amino acids. Germline-derived CDR1 and CDR2 are SEHNR and FQNEAQ (reference sequence). Trimming removed 5 bases from V and 0 bases from J, with 14 bases in between. This CDR3 reads CASSPPRGVSGNTIYF. The CDR3 DNA is TGTGCCAGCAGCCCCCCGCGGGGGGTCTCTGGAAACACCATATATTTT.

The rearrangement links TRBV2 to TRBJ2-5, with D tentatively TRBD1 (5 bases). Germline V gene lookup returns CDR1 SNHLY and CDR2 FYNNEI. The CDR3 is made up of 13 amino acids. V shed 2 bases and J shed 4 bases, with 8 bases lying between them. The CDR3 nucleotides read TGTGCCAGCAGTGAAAACAGGCCAGAGACCCAGTACTTC. Encoded protein: CASSENRPETQYF.

V and J are TRBV4-1 and TRBJ2-5; 9 bases fit TRBD2. Germline CDR1 is MGHRA and CDR2 is YSYEKL. This CDR3 is 14 amino acids long. The junction had 8 bases not matched to a gene; V was cut back by 3 bases and J by 9 bases. The CDR3 nucleotides are TGCGCCAGCAGCCAGTTCATTGCGGGGGGGGCCCAGTACTTC. This encodes CASSQFIAGGAQYF.

V is TRBV15 and J is TRBJ2-1; D perhaps matches TRBD1 (6 bases). The V and J ends lost 5 bases and 7 bases respectively, with 18 bases between them. The CDR3 sequence is 15 residues long. Germline lookup yields CDR1 LNHNV and CDR2 YYDKDF (reference sequence). CDR3 protein: CATSFSGARMNEQFF. CDR3 in DNA: TGTGCCACCAGCTTTTCAGGGGCGCGCATGAATGAGCAGTTCTTC.

This sequence joins TRBV29-1 and TRBJ1-2; D uncertain. CDR1 and CDR2 (germline): SQVTM, ANQGSEA. The CDR3 loop spans 12 amino acids. V lost 4 bases and J 8 bases, leaving 14 bases between the germline ends. Written as DNA, the CDR3 is TGCAGCGTTGTAGGAGGAAGTGAGGGCTACACCTTC. Encoded protein: CSVVGGSEGYTF.

This clone was detected only once. The CDR3 loop is CASSITAGGNSQPQHF. The CDR3 region has the DNA TGTGCCAGTAGTATAACGGCAGGGGGTAATAGTCAGCCCCAGCATTTT. This rearrangement joins TRBV19 to TRBJ1-5, with 7 bases aligning to TRBD1. The V and J ends lost 2 bases and 6 bases, in that order; junction bases with no gene match: 10. The CDR3 is made up of 16 amino acids. Germline V gene data show CDR1 as LNHDA and CDR2 as SQIVND (reference sequence).